This TCR beta chain was found in a study of technical replicates of blood from a few donors. Germline V gene lookup returns CDR1 SGHAT and CDR2 FQNNGV. The CDR3 runs 15 residues. V gave up 5 bases and J gave up 8 bases; unmatched junction bases: 5. The protocol was immunoSEQ multiplex PCR, while the TCRdb copy is restricted to in-frame clones and leaves out a portion. The sample yields over 50,000 clones, more than 70% seen once. The specimen was PBMCs. The sequence derives from a human donor in good health. Some clones in this sample may be carry-over from other donors' samples. The chain employs TRBV11-2 and TRBJ2-2, with 13 bases lining up with TRBD2. The CDR3, as DNA: TGTGCCAGCAGCGGACTAGCGGGAGTAGGAGGGGAGCTGTTTTTT. Translating it yields CASSGLAGVGGELFF.